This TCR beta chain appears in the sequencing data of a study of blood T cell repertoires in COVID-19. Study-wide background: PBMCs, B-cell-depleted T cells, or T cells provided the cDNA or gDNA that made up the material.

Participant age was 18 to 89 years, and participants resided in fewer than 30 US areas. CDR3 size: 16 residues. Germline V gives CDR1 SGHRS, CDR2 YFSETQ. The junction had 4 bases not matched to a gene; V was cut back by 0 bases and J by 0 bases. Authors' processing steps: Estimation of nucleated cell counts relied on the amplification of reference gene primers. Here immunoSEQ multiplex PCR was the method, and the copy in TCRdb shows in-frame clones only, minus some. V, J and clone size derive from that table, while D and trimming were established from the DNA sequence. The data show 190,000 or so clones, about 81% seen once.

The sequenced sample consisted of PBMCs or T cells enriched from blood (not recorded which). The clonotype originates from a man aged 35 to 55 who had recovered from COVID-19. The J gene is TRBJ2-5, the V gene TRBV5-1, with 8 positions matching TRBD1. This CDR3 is CASSLAAGGNQETQYF. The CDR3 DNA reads TGCGCCAGCAGCTTGGCCGCAGGGGGCAACCAAGAGACCCAGTACTTC.